Presented here are 10 T cell receptor beta chains from one specimen sequenced in a study of blood T cell repertoires in COVID-19. Libraries were prepared by immunoSEQ multiplex PCR; TCRdb keeps only in-frame clonotypes and omits some of them. The data hold 100,000 to 120,000 clones, with about 79% observed a single time. The sequenced material came from peripheral blood. Receptors were obtained from a woman of 80 years or more with active or convalescent COVID-19.

The chain carries TRBV19 and TRBJ1-1; 8 positions agree with TRBD1. The trim removed 5 bases at V and 8 bases at J, leaving 7 bases unmatched. The CDR3 is 13 residues long. CDR1 and CDR2 from the germline V gene are LNHDA and SQIVND (reference sequence). DNA for the CDR3: TGTGCCAGTAGTGCCGGACAGGGCGCCGAAGCTTTCTTT. Its protein product is CASSAGQGAEAFF.

The V gene is TRBV5-6, the J gene TRBJ1-1; 10 bases line up with TRBD1. This CDR3 has 15 residues. Looked up from germline, CDR1 is SGHDT and CDR2 is YYEEEE. J gave up 5 bases and V 6 bases, and 10 bases lay outside the gene matches. The CDR3 loop reads CASTNEPGQGTEAFF. CDR3 bases: TGTGCCAGCACCAACGAACCGGGACAGGGGACTGAAGCTTTCTTT.

The chain couples TRBV27 to TRBJ2-7; 10 bases match TRBD1. The V and J ends lost 3 bases and 5 bases, in that order; junction bases with no gene match: 13. The CDR3 extends over 17 amino acids. The V gene's germline CDR1 is MNHEY and CDR2 SMNVEV (reference sequence). The CDR3 is CASSFPPEGQGPHEQYF. The CDR3, as DNA: TGTGCCAGCAGTTTCCCTCCCGAGGGACAGGGGCCCCACGAGCAGTACTTC.

This chain uses TRBV2 with TRBJ1-1; D gene unclear. The CDR3 is 14 residues long. From germline, CDR1 is SNHLY and CDR2 FYNNEI. With 7 bases removed from V and 1 base from J, the gap between germline ends came to 13 bases. DNA of the CDR3: TGTGCCAGCAACCCTGCGGAAAGGAACACTGAAGCTTTCTTT. Amino acid sequence: CASNPAERNTEAFF.

The CDR3 DNA is TGTGCCAGCAGCTTAGAGACTAGCGGGAGGTCAAGAGGGTACAATGAGCAGTTCTTC. It translates to CASSLETSGRSRGYNEQFF. The V gene is TRBV7-2, the J gene TRBJ2-1; 13 bases align to TRBD2. The CDR3 length is 19 residues. Trimming at V came to 1 base and at J to 4 bases, leaving 10 bases not matched to a gene. Germline assignment: CDR1 SGHTA and CDR2 FQGNSA.

The gene calls are TRBV2 and TRBJ1-3, with a possible D match to TRBD1 (6 bases). The germline CDR1 and CDR2 sequences are SNHLY and FYNNEI. The CDR3 is 13 residues long. V lost 5 bases and J 4 bases, leaving 9 bases between the germline ends. This chain's CDR3 is CASSTDSGNTIYF. The CDR3 nucleotides are TGTGCCAGCAGTACGGACAGCGGAAACACCATATATTTT.

The chain links TRBV4-1 to TRBJ1-3; TRBD1 might be the D (6 bases). Trimming removed 0 bases at V and 0 bases at J, with 9 bases between. The CDR3 has 16 residues. Germline CDR1 MGHRA, CDR2 YSYEKL. CDR3 amino acids: CASSQEQGRSGNTIYF. The CDR3 bases are TGCGCCAGCAGCCAAGAACAGGGTCGCTCTGGAAACACCATATATTTT.

This rearrangement joins TRBV11-2 to TRBJ1-1; 9 bases match TRBD1. The ends lost 4 bases at V and 10 bases at J; junction bases unmatched: 13. Germline lookup yields CDR1 SGHAT and CDR2 FQNNGV. The CDR3 is 15 amino acids. The chain's CDR3 is CASSSLRGTGRGAFF. The CDR3, as DNA: TGTGCCAGCAGCTCACTTCGAGGGACAGGGCGAGGAGCTTTCTTT.

J is TRBJ1-1 and V is TRBV6-6; 7 nucleotides match TRBD1. Per the germline V gene, CDR1 is MNHNY and CDR2 is SVGAGI (reference sequence). The CDR3 length is 15 residues. J gave up 3 bases and V 7 bases, and 11 bases lay outside the gene matches. The CDR3 region has the DNA TGTGCCAGCAAAAAACGACGACAGGGACACACTGAAGCTTTCTTT. The encoded protein is CASKKRRQGHTEAFF.

The V gene is TRBV4-2, the J gene TRBJ2-5; 7 nucleotides match TRBD2. CDR1 LGHNA and CDR2 YNFKEQ come from the germline V gene. After removal of 0 bases from V and 4 bases from J, the junction contained 8 bases not matched to a gene. This CDR3 contains 16 residues. The CDR3 here is CASSQETAGYGETQYF. CDR3 sequence (DNA): TGTGCCAGCAGCCAAGAAACAGCGGGATATGGAGAGACCCAGTACTTC.